This T cell receptor (beta chain) appears in the sequencing data of a study of T cell responses to AZD1222 COVID-19 vaccine. Clones were sequenced by immunoSEQ multiplex PCR, and TCRdb holds only the in-frame ones, with some missing. The sample holds 180,000 or so clones, 90% to 95% seen once. The sample consisted of peripheral blood, taken 28 days after the second AZD1222 dose. The receptor's source is an adult who received the AZD1222 COVID-19 vaccine.

In DNA, the CDR3 is TGTGCCAGCAGTCCCGCCTCAGTACCTAGCTCCTACGAGCAGTACTTC. This sequence encodes CASSPASVPSSYEQYF. The rearrangement uses TRBV27 and TRBJ2-7, with D unresolved. Trimming removed 5 bases from V and 0 bases from J, with 17 bases in between. Germline V lookup: CDR1 MNHEY, CDR2 SMNVEV (reference sequence). This CDR3 has 16 amino acids.